This is a list of T cell receptor beta chains from one sample in a study of blood T cell repertoires in COVID-19. The data were produced by immunoSEQ multiplex PCR, yet TCRdb's version contains in-frame clones alone and is incomplete. The table lists 40,000 to 50,000 clones, roughly nine tenths of them singletons. The sample taken for sequencing was peripheral blood. These TCRs come from a human donor in a cohort sampled during active COVID-19. Each CDR3 is given with its conserved first and last residue. Rows may omit the clone size; those that give it use once, few, many or a size class.

clone_size,v_call,cdr3_aa
-,TRBV19,CASSMVPTGNYGYTF
-,TRBV3-1/TRBV3-2,CASSQGTGPGELFF
-,TRBV5-1,CASSLQPAGMQYF
-,TRBV9,CASSVGSSSYNEQFF
once,TRBV12-3/TRBV12-4,CASSLIYEQYF
-,TRBV5-1,CASSLAASGDEQFF
-,TRBV6-5,CASTRTSGNYEQYF
-,TRBV7-2,CASTIRGREETQYF
-,TRBV11-2,CASSPEIAGGVNTQYF
-,TRBV2,CASRFHGSGTDTQYF
-,TRBV5-4,CASSLGQIVVDTEAFF
-,TRBV3-1/TRBV3-2,CASSRPGLARDTQYF
-,TRBV27,CASSLLAASGAQYF
-,TRBV2,CASSPPATGYNSPLHF
-,TRBV30,CACWRVAEAFF
-,TRBV20-1,CSASQGLTVSETQYF
-,TRBV10-2,CASSGPGQGVSYGYTF
few,TRBV4-1,CASRPDGDSNQPQHF
-,TRBV5-5,CASGDRGRAVGETQYF
once,TRBV29-1,CSVDSVVNEQFF
-,TRBV18,CASSRNWRRGGLDEQYF
-,TRBV18,CASSTSPGQGAGYGYTF
-,TRBV6-2/TRBV6-3,CASSWTGYEQFF
-,TRBV6-2/TRBV6-3,CASSLVPGTEAFF
-,TRBV5-1,CASSMGLAGAYEQYF
-,TRBV4-2,CASSQRPADTEQFF
-,TRBV3-1/TRBV3-2,CASSLMGGGSTEAFF
-,TRBV14,CASSPIGAINFYEQYF
-,TRBV24-1,CATSGGGTRGQGDTQYF
-,TRBV15,CATRGLAGVRATGELFF
-,TRBV5-1,CASSYGLQRAGEDEQYF
-,TRBV5-1,CASSLWGTANQPQHF
-,TRBV7-2,CASSLEAYTEAFF
-,TRBV4-2,CASSQVSGQGISETQYF
-,TRBV30,CAWSHGGTLAKDTQYF
-,TRBV5-1,CASSLVQYEQYF
-,TRBV6-5,CASSYWTGGNNEQFF
-,TRBV9,CASSVRSGPSGANVLTF
-,TRBV6-5,CASRRGDTQYF
-,TRBV19,CASSPRQATNEKLFF
-,TRBV5-4,CASSTRQGIETGELFF
-,TRBV5-1,CATAWQQTPGELFF